This T cell receptor beta chain is from a study of CD8 T cells in Susac syndrome. This CDR3 is built from 15 residues. Germline V gene data show CDR1 as SGHRS and CDR2 as YFSETQ. The germline V and J ends were trimmed by 5 bases and 0 bases, with 13 bases remaining between them. FACS was used to enrich TEMRA cells, whereas the CD8+ and CD4+ T cells were obtained by negative isolation. Random hexamers were used to reverse transcribe the RNA input (about 0.5 to 1 ug). TCRdb processed the immunoSEQ multiplex PCR reads anew with MiXCR; each CDR3 protein has one entry. The sample carries around 170,000 distinct CDR3 sequences, roughly 94% recorded once.

The sample was CD8+ T cells from PBMCs. This chain uses TRBV5-1 with TRBJ2-3; D may match TRBD1 or TRBD2 (5 bases each). This sequence originates from a human donor with Susac syndrome. The CDR3 region is CASRPGTDSTDTQYF. As DNA, the CDR3 is TGCGCCAGCAGACCCGGGACCGACAGCACAGATACGCAGTATTTT.